Presented here are 5 T cell receptor beta chains from one specimen sequenced in a study of T cell responses to AZD1222 COVID-19 vaccine. Sequencing used immunoSEQ multiplex PCR; TCRdb keeps in-frame clones, though not all of them. The sample shows 65,000 to 70,000 clones, around 82% of them seen only once. This specimen consisted of peripheral blood, obtained 28 days after the second AZD1222 dose. The receptors were gathered from an adult who received the AZD1222 COVID-19 vaccine.

V is TRBV3-1 (or the pseudogene TRBV3-2) and J is TRBJ1-6; D remains ambiguous. Germline assignment: CDR1 LGHDT and CDR2 YNNKEL (reference sequence). CDR3 length equals 14 residues. V lost 3 bases to trimming and J lost 9 bases, with 12 bases between them. As DNA, the CDR3 is TGTGCCAGCAGCCAGGGTTCGGTAGGTTCACCCCTCCACTTT. It translates to CASSQGSVGSPLHF.

In its sample, this clone was seen a few times. The chain employs TRBV29-1 and TRBJ1-1, with D perhaps TRBD1 (6 bases). V lost 6 bases, J lost 0 bases, and 17 bases lay in between. The CDR3 is made up of 15 amino acids. CDR1 is SQVTM, CDR2 ANQGSEA, per germline. The chain's CDR3 is CSVAQGWGMNTEAFF. CDR3 DNA: TGCAGCGTAGCACAGGGTTGGGGTATGAACACTGAAGCTTTCTTT.

The DNA for the CDR3 is TGTGCCAGCAGCTTAGGGGAGGGGAACACTGAAGCTTTCTTT. It encodes CASSLGEGNTEAFF. This chain links TRBV7-6 with TRBJ1-1; D is uncertain. V gave up 1 base and J gave up 1 base, with 7 bases separating them. The CDR3 spans 14 residues. Germline assignment: CDR1 SGHVS and CDR2 FNYEAQ.

This chain joins TRBV5-6 and TRBJ1-2, with D possibly being TRBD1 (5 bases). This CDR3 contains 12 residues. Per the germline V gene, CDR1 is SGHDT and CDR2 is YYEEEE. V shed 5 bases and J shed 5 bases, with 10 bases lying between them. CDR3 loop: CASRGEDYGYTF. The CDR3 nucleotides are TGTGCCAGCAGAGGGGAGGATTATGGCTACACCTTC.

The chain joins TRBV3-1 (or the pseudogene TRBV3-2) to TRBJ1-3; TRBD1 is a possible D gene (5 bases). The CDR3 loop spans 17 amino acids. V was pared by 2 bases and J by 3 bases, with 17 bases between. CDR1 and CDR2 from the germline V gene are LGHDT and YNNKEL (reference sequence). CDR3 coding DNA: TGTGCCAGCAGCCAACCAAGGGGCGCGGGAGGTGGAAACACCATATATTTT. Translation: CASSQPRGAGGGNTIYF.